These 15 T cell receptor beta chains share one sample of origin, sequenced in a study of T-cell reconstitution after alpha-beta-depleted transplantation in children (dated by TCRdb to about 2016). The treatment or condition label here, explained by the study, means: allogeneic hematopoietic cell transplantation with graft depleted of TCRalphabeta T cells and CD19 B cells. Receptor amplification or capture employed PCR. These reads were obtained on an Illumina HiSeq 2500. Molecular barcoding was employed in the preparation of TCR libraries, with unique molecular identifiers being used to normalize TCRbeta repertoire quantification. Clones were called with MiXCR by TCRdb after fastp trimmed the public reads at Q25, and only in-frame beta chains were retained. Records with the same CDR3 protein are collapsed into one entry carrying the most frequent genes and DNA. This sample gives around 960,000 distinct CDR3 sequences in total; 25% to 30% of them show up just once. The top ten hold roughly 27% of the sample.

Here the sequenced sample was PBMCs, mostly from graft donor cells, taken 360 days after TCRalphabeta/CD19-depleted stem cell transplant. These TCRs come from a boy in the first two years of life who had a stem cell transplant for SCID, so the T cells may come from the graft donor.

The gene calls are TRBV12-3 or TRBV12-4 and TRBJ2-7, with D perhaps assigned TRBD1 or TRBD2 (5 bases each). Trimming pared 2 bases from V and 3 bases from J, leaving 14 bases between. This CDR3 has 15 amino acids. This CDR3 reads CASSLRDPRGYEQYF. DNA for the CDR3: TGTGCCAGCAGTTTAAGGGACCCCAGAGGCTACGAGCAGTACTTC.

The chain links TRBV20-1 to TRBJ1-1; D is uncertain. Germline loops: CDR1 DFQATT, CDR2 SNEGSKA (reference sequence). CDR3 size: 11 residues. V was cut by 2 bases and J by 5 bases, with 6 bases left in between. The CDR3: CSARRITEAFF. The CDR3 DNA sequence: TGCAGTGCTAGAAGAATAACTGAAGCTTTCTTT.

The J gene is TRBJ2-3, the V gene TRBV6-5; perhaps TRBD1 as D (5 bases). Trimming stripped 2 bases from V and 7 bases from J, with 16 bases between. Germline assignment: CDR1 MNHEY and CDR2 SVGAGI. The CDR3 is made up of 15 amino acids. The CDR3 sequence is CASSYGQAPGNTQYF. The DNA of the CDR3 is TGTGCCAGCAGTTACGGGCAGGCCCCAGGGAATACGCAGTATTTT.

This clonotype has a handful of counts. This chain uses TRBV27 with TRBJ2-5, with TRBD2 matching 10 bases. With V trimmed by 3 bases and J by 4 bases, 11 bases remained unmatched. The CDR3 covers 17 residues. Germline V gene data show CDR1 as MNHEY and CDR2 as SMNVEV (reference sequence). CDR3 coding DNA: TGTGCCAGCAGTTTTTTCAGCCCTAGCGGGGGTCTAGAGACCCAGTACTTC. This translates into CASSFFSPSGGLETQYF.

CDR3 loop: CASSPHQGYTF. CDR3 coding DNA: TGTGCCAGCAGTCCCCACCAAGGCTACACCTTC. The V gene is TRBV12-3 or TRBV12-4, the J gene TRBJ1-2; the D is unclear. CDR3 length: 11 residues. Trimming stripped 5 bases from V and 8 bases from J, with 9 bases between.

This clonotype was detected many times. CDR3: CASSQTDREGTGELFF. CDR3 bases: TGCGCCAGCAGCCAAACGGACAGGGAGGGCACCGGGGAGCTGTTTTTT. The chain links TRBV4-3 to TRBJ2-2, with a tentative D call TRBD1 (8 bases). CDR3 length equals 16 residues. Looked up from germline, CDR1 is LGHNA and CDR2 is YSLEER. Deletions cut 2 bases from V and 4 bases from J, with 14 bases between.

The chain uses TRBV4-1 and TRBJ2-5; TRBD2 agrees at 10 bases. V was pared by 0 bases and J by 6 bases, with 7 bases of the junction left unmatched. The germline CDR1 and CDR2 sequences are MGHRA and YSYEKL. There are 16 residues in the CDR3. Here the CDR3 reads CASSQESGGARKTQYF. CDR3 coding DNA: TGCGCCAGCAGCCAAGAGAGCGGGGGGGCTAGAAAGACCCAGTACTTC.

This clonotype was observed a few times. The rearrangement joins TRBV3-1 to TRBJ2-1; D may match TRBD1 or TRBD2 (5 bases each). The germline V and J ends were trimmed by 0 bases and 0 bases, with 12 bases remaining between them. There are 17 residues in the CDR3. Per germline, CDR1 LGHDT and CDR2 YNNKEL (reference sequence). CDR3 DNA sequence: TGTGCCAGCAGCCAAGATGCCGAGGGGAGCTCCTACAATGAGCAGTTCTTC. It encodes CASSQDAEGSSYNEQFF.

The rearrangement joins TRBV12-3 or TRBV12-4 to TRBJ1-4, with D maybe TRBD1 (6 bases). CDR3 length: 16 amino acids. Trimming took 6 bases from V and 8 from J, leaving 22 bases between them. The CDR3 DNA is TGTGCCAGCAGCCTACGTGGGGGGGGCAGGGGAGAAAAACTGTTTTTT. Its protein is CASSLRGGGRGEKLFF.

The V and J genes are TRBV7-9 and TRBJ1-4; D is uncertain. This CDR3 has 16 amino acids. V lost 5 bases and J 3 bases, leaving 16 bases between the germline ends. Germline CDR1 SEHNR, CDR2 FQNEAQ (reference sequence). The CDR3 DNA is TGTGCCAGCAGCCCCCTTCCCCAGGTGGCTAATGAAAAACTGTTTTTT. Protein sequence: CASSPLPQVANEKLFF.

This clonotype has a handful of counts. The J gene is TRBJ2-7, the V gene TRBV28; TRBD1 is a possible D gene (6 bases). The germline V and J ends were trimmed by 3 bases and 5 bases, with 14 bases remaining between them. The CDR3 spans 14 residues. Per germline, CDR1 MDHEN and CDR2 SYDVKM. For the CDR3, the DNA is TGTGCCAGCAGTTTTACTCAGGGGTTCAACGAGCAGTACTTC. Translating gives CASSFTQGFNEQYF.

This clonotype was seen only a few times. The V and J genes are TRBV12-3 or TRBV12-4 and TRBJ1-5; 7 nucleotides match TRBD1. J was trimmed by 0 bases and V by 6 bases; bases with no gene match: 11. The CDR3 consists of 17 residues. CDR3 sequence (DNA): TGTGCCAGCAGGATGGGACAGCTGTCCAATAGCAATCAGCCCCAGCATTTT. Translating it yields CASRMGQLSNSNQPQHF.

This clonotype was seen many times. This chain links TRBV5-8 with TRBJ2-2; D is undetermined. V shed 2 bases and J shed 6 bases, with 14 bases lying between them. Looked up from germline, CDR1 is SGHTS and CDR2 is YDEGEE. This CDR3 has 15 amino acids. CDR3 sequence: CASSFTLGFSGELFF. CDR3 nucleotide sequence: TGTGCCAGCAGCTTCACCCTAGGATTCTCCGGGGAGCTGTTTTTT.

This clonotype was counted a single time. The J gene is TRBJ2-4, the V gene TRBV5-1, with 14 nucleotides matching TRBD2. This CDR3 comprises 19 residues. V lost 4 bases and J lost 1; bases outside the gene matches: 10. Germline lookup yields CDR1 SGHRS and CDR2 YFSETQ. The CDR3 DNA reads TGCGCCAGCAGCAGGACTAGCGGGGGGTTCTCCTTTGCCAAAAACATTCAGTACTTC. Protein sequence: CASSRTSGGFSFAKNIQYF.

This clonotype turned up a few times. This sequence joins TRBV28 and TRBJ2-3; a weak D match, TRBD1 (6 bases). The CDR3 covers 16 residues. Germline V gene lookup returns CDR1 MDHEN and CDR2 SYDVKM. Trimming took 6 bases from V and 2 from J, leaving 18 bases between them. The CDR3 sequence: CASSHHRESSTDTQYF. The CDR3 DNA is TGTGCCAGCAGCCACCACAGGGAGTCATCCACAGATACGCAGTATTTT. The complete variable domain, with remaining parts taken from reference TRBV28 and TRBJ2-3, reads DVKVTQSSRYLVKRTGEKVFLECVQDMDHENMFWYRQDPGLGLRLIYFSYDVKMKEKGDIPEGYSVSREKKERFSLILESASTNQTSMYLCASSHHRESSTDTQYFGPGTRLTVL.